This TCR beta chain was identified in a study of OX40 agonist ivuxolimab in advanced cancers. Study-level information: The patients' treatment was ivuxolimab, an agonistic anti-OX40 (CD134) antibody.

V was shortened by 2 bases and J by 5 bases, with 10 bases between the two germline ends. Germline V gene lookup returns CDR1 MNHEY and CDR2 SMNVEV (reference sequence). CDR3 length: 13 amino acids. Profiled with immunoSEQ multiplex PCR; TCRdb holds only in-frame clones, not every one. The data show fewer than 70,000 clones, with 77% seen just once and roughly 6.3% held by the top ten. The material sequenced was CD4+ or CD8+ T cells sorted from blood, taken in a trial of the OX40 agonist ivuxolimab. This TCR came from an adult with an advanced solid tumor such as melanoma, head and neck, liver or kidney cancer. The chain has TRBV27 and TRBJ2-7; TRBD1 might be the D (5 bases). The CDR3 DNA sequence: TGTGCCAGCAGTTTAGACCTAGGGGACGAGCAGTACTTC. It specifies CASSLDLGDEQYF.